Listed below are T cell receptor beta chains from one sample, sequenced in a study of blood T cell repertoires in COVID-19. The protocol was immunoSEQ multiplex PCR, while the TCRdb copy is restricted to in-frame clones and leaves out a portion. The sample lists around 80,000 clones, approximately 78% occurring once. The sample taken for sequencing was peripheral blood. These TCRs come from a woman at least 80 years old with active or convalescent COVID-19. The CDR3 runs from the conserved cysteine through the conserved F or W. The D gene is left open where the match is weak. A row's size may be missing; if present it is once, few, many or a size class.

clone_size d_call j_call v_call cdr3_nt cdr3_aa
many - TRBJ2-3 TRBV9 TGTGCCAGCAGCGTACGGGGTGCGACCACAGATACGCAGTATTTT CASSVRGATTDTQYF
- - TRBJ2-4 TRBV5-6 TGTGCCAGCAGCTTGAACCAGGGAAACATTCAGTACTTC CASSLNQGNIQYF
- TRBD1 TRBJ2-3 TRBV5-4 TGTGCCAGCAGCCCGGGACAGGGGGTAGATACGCAGTATTTT CASSPGQGVDTQYF
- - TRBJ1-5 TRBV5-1 TGCGCCAGCAGCCCCGGGGGGAATCAGCCCCAGCATTTT CASSPGGNQPQHF
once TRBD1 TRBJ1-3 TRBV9 TGTGCCAGCAGTGTCGGGACAGTCTCTGGAAACACCATATATTTT CASSVGTVSGNTIYF
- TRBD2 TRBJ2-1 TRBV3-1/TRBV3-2 TGTGCCAGCAGCCCTTCCGGGACTAGCGGGAGTACAAATGAGCAGTTCTTC CASSPSGTSGSTNEQFF
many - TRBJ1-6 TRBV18 TGTGCCAGCTCACCGGTAGGGGATTCACCCCTCCACTTT CASSPVGDSPLHF
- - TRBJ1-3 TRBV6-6 TGTGCCACCACTGCGGGGGCCCCTGGAAACACCATATATTTT CATTAGAPGNTIYF
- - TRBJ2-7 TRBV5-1 TGCGCCAGCAGCTTAAATGCCGGGACTCCCGACTACGAGCAGTACTTC CASSLNAGTPDYEQYF
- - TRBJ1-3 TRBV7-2 TGTGCCAGCAGCTCCCTCGGGGGGGCTGGAAACACCATATATTTT CASSSLGGAGNTIYF
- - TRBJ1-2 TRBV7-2 TGTGCCAGCAGCTTAGCGCTAAGAGGGGGCTACACCTTC CASSLALRGGYTF
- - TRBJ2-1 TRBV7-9 TGTGCCAGCACGAGAGGGCCGGGTAGGCAGTTCTTC CASTRGPGRQFF
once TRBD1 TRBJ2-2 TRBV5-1 TGCGCCAGCAGCTCCCGGGACAGTGCCACCGGGGAGCTGTTTTTT CASSSRDSATGELFF
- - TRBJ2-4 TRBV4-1 TGCGCCAGCAGCCAACTAATCGGGGTGGCCAAAAACATTCAGTACTTC CASSQLIGVAKNIQYF
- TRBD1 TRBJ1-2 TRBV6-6 TGTGCCAGCAGTTTTATGACAGGGGACGGCTACACCTTC CASSFMTGDGYTF
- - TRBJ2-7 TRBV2 TGTGCCAGCAGTGAAGCGTCATGGTTCAGCTCCTACGAGCAGTACTTC CASSEASWFSSYEQYF
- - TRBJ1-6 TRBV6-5 TGTGCCGGGAGTTGGGGGGGATATTCACCCCTCCACTTT CAGSWGGYSPLHF
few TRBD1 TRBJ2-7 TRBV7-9 TGTGCCAGCAGTCATCAGGGACAGGGGTCCTACGAGCAGTACTTC CASSHQGQGSYEQYF
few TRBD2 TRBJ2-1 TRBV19 TGTGCCAGTGCCGTCCCGGGACTAGCGGGGGAGCAGTTCTTC CASAVPGLAGEQFF
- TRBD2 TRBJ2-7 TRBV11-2 TGTGCCAGCAGCTCGGTAGCGGGAGGGGGCTCCTACGAGCAGTACTTC CASSSVAGGGSYEQYF
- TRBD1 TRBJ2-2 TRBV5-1 TGCGCCAGCAGCGGCCGAGGGACAGGCAACACCGGGGAGCTGTTTTTT CASSGRGTGNTGELFF
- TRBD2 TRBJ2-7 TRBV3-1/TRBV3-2 TGTGCCAGCAGCCATGTAGCGGGAGGAATGTACGAGCAGTACTTC CASSHVAGGMYEQYF
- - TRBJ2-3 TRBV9 TGTGCCAGCAGCGTAGTGTCTAGCACAGATACGCAGTATTTT CASSVVSSTDTQYF
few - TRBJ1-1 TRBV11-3 TGTGCCAGCAGCTTAGGTTTTGCCGGGAACACTGAAGCTTTCTTT CASSLGFAGNTEAFF
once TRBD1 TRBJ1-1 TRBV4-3 TGCGCCAGCAGCCAAGACCGAACAGGGGGCCCGAACACTGAAGCTTTCTTT CASSQDRTGGPNTEAFF
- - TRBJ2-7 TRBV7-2 TGTGCCAGCAGCTTAAAATCCCAGGGGCTCTACGAGCAGTACTTC CASSLKSQGLYEQYF
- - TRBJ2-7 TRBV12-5 TGTGCTAGTGGTTTGGTACAGGGTAGTCACGAGCAGTACTTC CASGLVQGSHEQYF
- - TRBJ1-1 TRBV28 TGTGCCAGCAGTTCCAGGGTTGCTGAAGCTTTCTTT CASSSRVAEAFF
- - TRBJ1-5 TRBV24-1 TGTGCCACCAGTGCAGGGGCAGGGTTTCAGCCCCAGCATTTT CATSAGAGFQPQHF
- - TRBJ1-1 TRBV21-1 TGTGCCAGCAGCCGGCGGGGCAGGGACACTGAAGCTTTCTTT CASSRRGRDTEAFF
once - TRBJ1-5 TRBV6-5 TGTGCCAGCAGTTTGGGACAAAGCAATCAGCCCCAGCATTTT CASSLGQSNQPQHF
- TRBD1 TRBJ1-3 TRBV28 TGTGCCAGCAGGGACCGGGACAGGGGAGAAGGAGCTGGAAACACCATATATTTT CASRDRDRGEGAGNTIYF
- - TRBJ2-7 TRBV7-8 TGTGCCAGCAGCCCCTCCCCGGGTGAGCAGTACTTC CASSPSPGEQYF
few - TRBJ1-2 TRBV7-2 TGTGCCAGCACCAAGTCGGGAGGCTACCACGCCTTC CASTKSGGYHAF
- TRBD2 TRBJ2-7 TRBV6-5 TGTGCCAGTCTCCTAATAGTGGGGGGGGACTACGAGCAGTACTTC CASLLIVGGDYEQYF
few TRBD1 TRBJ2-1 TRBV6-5 TGTGCCAGCAGTAACGTTGGGACAGCGTACAATGAGCAGTTCTTC CASSNVGTAYNEQFF
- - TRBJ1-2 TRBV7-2 TGTGCCAGCAGCTTAGGGGAGGGGTATGACTATGGCTACACCTTC CASSLGEGYDYGYTF